Below, one T cell receptor (beta chain) is given with its context. This record belongs to a study of T cell changes during pregnancy in multiple sclerosis. Using immunoSEQ multiplex PCR, the repertoire was profiled, and TCRdb retains in-frame clones only, with some absent. Among under 75,000 clones listed, 80% to 95% were seen once. The sequencing used CD4+ T cells from peripheral blood mononuclear cells, collected after pregnancy. This sequence originates from a female donor with multiple sclerosis, enrolled in a pregnancy study.

CDR3 sequence reads: CAISEEGMVYGYTF. The CDR3 nucleotides are TGTGCCATCAGTGAGGAGGGAATGGTCTATGGCTACACCTTC. V is TRBV10-3 and J is TRBJ1-2; no firm D call. V was cut by 2 bases and J by 4 bases, with 11 bases left in between. CDR3 size: 14 residues. Germline-derived CDR1 and CDR2 are ENHRY and SYGVKD.